These T cell receptor beta chains were read from a single sample in a study of blood T cell repertoires in COVID-19. Using immunoSEQ multiplex PCR, the repertoire was profiled, and TCRdb retains in-frame clones only, with some absent. The sample holds 390,000 or so clones, roughly 88% seen once. Input material: peripheral blood. All receptors derive from a woman in her 30s with active or convalescent COVID-19. CDR3s include the opening cysteine and the closing phenylalanine or tryptophan. The D gene is left open where the match is weak. Clone size appears in some rows only: once, few, many, or a class for an expanded clone.

J gene,D gene,clone size,V gene,CDR3 protein,CDR3 DNA
TRBJ1-5,-,-,TRBV7-9,CASSSCYSNQPQHF,TGTGCCAGCAGCTCTTGCTATAGCAATCAGCCCCAGCATTTT
TRBJ2-2,TRBD2,once,TRBV5-4,CASSLALADTGELFF,TGTGCCAGCAGCTTGGCCCTAGCGGACACCGGGGAGCTGTTTTTT
TRBJ2-7,-,few,TRBV18,CASSPPDRTYEQYF,TGTGCCAGCTCACCACCCGACAGAACCTACGAGCAGTACTTC
TRBJ2-5,TRBD1,few,TRBV19,CASSPGGAETQYF,TGTGCCAGTAGTCCAGGGGGCGCCGAGACCCAGTACTTC
TRBJ1-6,-,-,TRBV12-5,CASGLDPPDKYNSPLHF,TGTGCTAGTGGTTTGGATCCTCCGGACAAATATAATTCACCCCTCCACTTT
TRBJ1-1,TRBD1,-,TRBV11-2,CASSDWDRGLLNTEAFF,TGTGCCAGCAGCGACTGGGACAGGGGGCTATTGAACACTGAAGCTTTCTTT
TRBJ1-2,-,-,TRBV7-2,CASSLLGVWSGYTF,TGTGCCAGCAGCTTATTAGGAGTTTGGTCTGGCTACACCTTC
TRBJ2-5,TRBD2,-,TRBV6-5,CASSYASTSGGETQYF,TGTGCCAGCAGTTACGCCTCAACTAGCGGGGGCGAGACCCAGTACTTC
TRBJ2-3,TRBD2,-,TRBV11-2,CASSLGLAGEADTQYF,TGTGCCAGCAGCTTAGGATTAGCGGGAGAAGCAGATACGCAGTATTTT
TRBJ1-4,-,once,TRBV2,CASWREGGGTNEKLFF,TGTGCCAGTTGGAGGGAGGGTGGCGGCACTAATGAAAAACTGTTTTTT
TRBJ2-1,-,-,TRBV20-1,CSAWRDEQFF,TGCAGTGCCTGGAGGGATGAGCAGTTCTTC
TRBJ2-5,TRBD1,-,TRBV27,CASSSPGQGGRETQYF,TGTGCCAGCAGTTCCCCAGGACAGGGTGGACGAGAGACCCAGTACTTC
TRBJ2-2,-,-,TRBV7-9,CASSLLASDTGELFF,TGTGCCAGCAGCTTATTAGCGTCGGACACCGGGGAGCTGTTTTTT
TRBJ2-5,TRBD2,-,TRBV3-1/TRBV3-2,CASSPGREGTQYF,TGTGCCAGCAGCCCGGGAAGGGAGGGGACCCAGTACTTC
TRBJ1-5,TRBD1,-,TRBV11-2,CASSQTGGGNQPQHF,TGTGCCAGCAGCCAGACAGGGGGCGGCAATCAGCCCCAGCATTTT
TRBJ2-4,TRBD1,-,TRBV20-1,CSASDRGKNIQYF,TGCAGTGCTAGTGACAGGGGCAAAAACATTCAGTACTTC
TRBJ2-3,TRBD2,-,TRBV9,CASSVASGHTDTQYF,TGTGCCAGCAGCGTAGCTAGCGGGCACACAGATACGCAGTATTTT
TRBJ2-6,-,-,TRBV11-3,CASSLVGTESSGANVLTF,TGTGCCAGCAGCTTAGTGGGGACTGAGAGCTCTGGGGCCAACGTCCTGACTTTC
TRBJ1-1,-,-,TRBV18,CASSPMQVTNTEAFF,TGTGCCAGCTCACCAATGCAGGTGACGAACACTGAAGCTTTCTTT
TRBJ1-1,TRBD1,-,TRBV2,CASRGQLNTEAFF,TGTGCCAGCAGGGGACAGTTGAACACTGAAGCTTTCTTT
TRBJ1-6,-,-,TRBV6-5,CASSPQTDNSPLHF,TGTGCCAGCAGTCCACAGACGGATAATTCACCCCTCCACTTT
TRBJ1-1,-,-,TRBV6-1,CASSEGRERTEAFF,TGTGCCAGCAGTGAAGGACGGGAGAGGACTGAAGCTTTCTTT
TRBJ2-2,TRBD1,-,TRBV25-1,CASSGQGAGELFF,TGTGCCAGCAGTGGACAGGGAGCCGGGGAGCTGTTTTTT
TRBJ1-2,-,-,TRBV29-1,CSAFLESGYTF,TGCAGCGCCTTTCTCGAGTCTGGCTACACCTTC
TRBJ1-1,-,-,TRBV3-1/TRBV3-2,CASSYLQGNTEAFF,TGTGCCAGCAGCTACCTACAGGGGAACACTGAAGCTTTCTTT
TRBJ1-2,TRBD1,-,TRBV6-2/TRBV6-3,CASSYSRQGHYGYTF,TGTGCCAGCAGTTACTCGAGACAGGGGCACTATGGCTACACCTTC
TRBJ1-4,TRBD1,-,TRBV3-1/TRBV3-2,CASSQDRGGQDRVKLFF,TGTGCCAGCAGCCAAGATCGGGGAGGACAGGATCGGGTGAAACTGTTTTTT
TRBJ2-7,TRBD2,-,TRBV3-1/TRBV3-2,CASSEGRGYEQYF,TGTGCCAGCAGCGAAGGGAGGGGCTACGAGCAGTACTTC
TRBJ2-1,-,-,TRBV11-3,CASSGGTYNEQFF,TGTGCCAGCAGCGGGGGGACCTACAATGAGCAGTTCTTC
TRBJ1-4,-,-,TRBV7-9,CASSLQGLANEKLFF,TGTGCCAGCAGCTTACAGGGGCTCGCTAATGAAAAACTGTTTTTT
TRBJ1-5,TRBD1,-,TRBV6-5,CASSYTKGAEQPQHF,TGTGCCAGCAGTTACACAAAGGGGGCTGAGCAGCCCCAGCATTTT
TRBJ1-1,TRBD1,once,TRBV5-1,CASSPGTGWDTEAFF,TGCGCCAGCAGCCCTGGGACAGGGTGGGATACTGAAGCTTTCTTT
TRBJ2-1,-,-,TRBV6-5,CANWDSNYNEQFF,TGTGCCAACTGGGACTCGAATTACAATGAGCAGTTCTTC
TRBJ2-7,-,-,TRBV2,CASSLGRQAYEQYF,TGTGCCAGCAGCCTAGGAAGACAGGCTTACGAGCAGTACTTC
TRBJ2-1,-,-,TRBV6-5,CASSYGSLADNEQFF,TGTGCCAGCAGTTACGGGTCGTTAGCCGACAATGAGCAGTTCTTC
TRBJ2-7,TRBD2,-,TRBV24-1,CAIRGVAYEQYF,TGTGCCATCCGGGGGGTCGCCTACGAGCAGTACTTC
TRBJ1-2,TRBD1,-,TRBV18,CASSLGQGYYGYTF,TGTGCCAGCTCGCTAGGACAGGGCTACTATGGCTACACCTTC
TRBJ2-1,TRBD2,-,TRBV4-1,CASSQSGTSVSNEQFF,TGCGCCAGCAGCCAATCCGGGACTAGCGTATCCAATGAGCAGTTCTTC
TRBJ1-5,-,few,TRBV27,CASSLLGGSNQPQHF,TGTGCCAGCAGTCTTTTGGGGGGAAGCAATCAGCCCCAGCATTTT
TRBJ1-6,TRBD1,-,TRBV18,CASSPRQGERDNSPLHF,TGTGCCAGCTCACCCCGACAGGGGGAGAGAGATAATTCACCCCTCCACTTT
TRBJ2-1,-,-,TRBV29-1,CSGVRMGAHNEQFF,TGCAGCGGGGTGAGGATGGGGGCACACAATGAGCAGTTCTTC
TRBJ2-1,-,-,TRBV7-9,CASSLGASWAQNEQFF,TGTGCCAGCAGCTTAGGGGCTAGCTGGGCCCAGAATGAGCAGTTCTTC
TRBJ1-1,-,-,TRBV2,CASSDGPVGTYMNTEAFF,TGTGCCAGCAGTGATGGGCCCGTAGGGACATACATGAACACTGAAGCTTTCTTT
TRBJ1-4,TRBD1,-,TRBV10-3,CAISEEGTDEKLFF,TGTGCCATCAGTGAGGAGGGGACAGACGAAAAACTGTTTTTT
TRBJ1-2,TRBD1,-,TRBV3-1/TRBV3-2,CASSQSGTGAYYGYTF,TGTGCCAGCAGCCAATCCGGGACAGGAGCTTACTATGGCTACACCTTC
TRBJ1-4,-,-,TRBV6-5,CASSYSARYNEKLFF,TGTGCCAGCAGTTACTCGGCCAGATATAATGAAAAACTGTTTTTT
TRBJ2-2,-,-,TRBV5-8,CASSLGATGELFF,TGTGCCAGCAGCTTGGGCGCTACCGGGGAGCTGTTTTTT
TRBJ2-3,TRBD1,-,TRBV4-1,CASSRGTVGDTQYF,TGCGCCAGCAGCCGAGGGACAGTGGGAGATACGCAGTATTTT
TRBJ2-7,-,-,TRBV9,CASSVGGLGVHEQYF,TGTGCCAGCAGCGTAGGAGGATTGGGTGTCCACGAGCAGTACTTC
TRBJ2-7,TRBD1,-,TRBV10-3,CAISGTPGQGYEQYF,TGTGCCATCAGTGGAACCCCGGGACAGGGCTACGAGCAGTACTTC
TRBJ1-1,-,-,TRBV11-2,CASSFQGRQRNTEAFF,TGTGCCAGCAGCTTCCAGGGAAGACAACGGAACACTGAAGCTTTCTTT
TRBJ1-5,TRBD1,once,TRBV7-8,CASSLGQGNQPQHF,TGTGCCAGCAGCTTAGGACAGGGAAATCAGCCCCAGCATTTT
TRBJ1-1,-,-,TRBV5-6,CASSLANQALFLTTEAFF,TGTGCCAGCAGCTTGGCCAATCAGGCCCTATTCCTTACCACTGAAGCTTTCTTT
TRBJ2-1,-,-,TRBV19,CASSTGTSEQFF,TGTGCCAGTAGTACAGGAACTAGTGAGCAGTTCTTC
TRBJ1-1,TRBD1,-,TRBV2,CASRDGTVLTEAFF,TGTGCCAGCAGAGACGGGACAGTTTTAACTGAAGCTTTCTTT